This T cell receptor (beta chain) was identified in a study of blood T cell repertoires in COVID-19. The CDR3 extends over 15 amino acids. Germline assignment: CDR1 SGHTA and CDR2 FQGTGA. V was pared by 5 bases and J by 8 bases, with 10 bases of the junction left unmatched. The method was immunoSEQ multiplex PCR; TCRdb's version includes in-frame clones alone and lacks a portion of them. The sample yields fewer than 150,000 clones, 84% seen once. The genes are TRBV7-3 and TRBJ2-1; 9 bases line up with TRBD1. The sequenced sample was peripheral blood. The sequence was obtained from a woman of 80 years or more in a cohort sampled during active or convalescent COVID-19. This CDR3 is CASSAGTGLRDEQFF. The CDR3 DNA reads TGTGCCAGCAGCGCCGGGACAGGGCTTAGGGATGAGCAGTTCTTC.